This T cell receptor beta chain was captured by sequencing in a study of shared clonotypes between healthy human individuals. The J segment lost 6 bases and the V segment lost 0 bases, leaving 5 bases of the junction unmatched. CDR1 is SGDLS, CDR2 YYNGEE, per germline. The CDR3 totals 14 residues. Only CD45RO-negative cells positively selected for CCR7 counted as naive CD8 cells, so terminally differentiated effector memory CD45RA+ cells were excluded. Repertoires were generated with immunoSEQ multiplex PCR, while TCRdb's copy carries only in-frame clones and drops some. The sample has some 2,000,000 clones; just under 95% are singletons. This clone appeared a single time. In the same sample, other DNA sequences code for this CDR3.

This TCR derives from a young man in good health. Sequencing used naive CD8+ T cells sorted from blood. This chain uses TRBV9 with TRBJ2-7, with 8 bases identical to TRBD2. Here the CDR3 reads CASSVGLAGPEQYF. DNA of the CDR3: TGTGCCAGCAGCGTAGGGTTAGCGGGGCCCGAGCAGTACTTC.